This T cell receptor beta chain was found in a study of blood T cell repertoires in COVID-19. Overall study context: The United States, Italy and Spain were the sources of the acute and convalescent COVID-19 samples. The cDNA or gDNA used as material had been derived from T cells, B-cell-depleted T cells, or PBMCs.

Germline V gives CDR1 MDHEN, CDR2 SYDVKM. The CDR3 loop spans 16 amino acids. Trimming took 5 bases from V and 3 from J, leaving 19 bases between them. Original processing notes: Amplification with reference gene primers provided the estimates of nucleated cell counts. Some clones are missing from TCRdb's copy, which holds only in-frame ones; the method was immunoSEQ multiplex PCR. V and J calls and clone size are given by that table; D and trimming were obtained from the DNA. The table has about 250,000 clones, 70% to 85% seen once. The sample comprised peripheral blood. The sequence derives from a woman of 80 years or more with active or convalescent COVID-19. The gene calls are TRBV28 and TRBJ2-5, with D maybe TRBD1 (7 bases). CDR3 in DNA: TGTGCCAGCAGTCCACATTCAGGGGGGAATAAAGAGACCCAGTACTTC. Amino acids: CASSPHSGGNKETQYF.